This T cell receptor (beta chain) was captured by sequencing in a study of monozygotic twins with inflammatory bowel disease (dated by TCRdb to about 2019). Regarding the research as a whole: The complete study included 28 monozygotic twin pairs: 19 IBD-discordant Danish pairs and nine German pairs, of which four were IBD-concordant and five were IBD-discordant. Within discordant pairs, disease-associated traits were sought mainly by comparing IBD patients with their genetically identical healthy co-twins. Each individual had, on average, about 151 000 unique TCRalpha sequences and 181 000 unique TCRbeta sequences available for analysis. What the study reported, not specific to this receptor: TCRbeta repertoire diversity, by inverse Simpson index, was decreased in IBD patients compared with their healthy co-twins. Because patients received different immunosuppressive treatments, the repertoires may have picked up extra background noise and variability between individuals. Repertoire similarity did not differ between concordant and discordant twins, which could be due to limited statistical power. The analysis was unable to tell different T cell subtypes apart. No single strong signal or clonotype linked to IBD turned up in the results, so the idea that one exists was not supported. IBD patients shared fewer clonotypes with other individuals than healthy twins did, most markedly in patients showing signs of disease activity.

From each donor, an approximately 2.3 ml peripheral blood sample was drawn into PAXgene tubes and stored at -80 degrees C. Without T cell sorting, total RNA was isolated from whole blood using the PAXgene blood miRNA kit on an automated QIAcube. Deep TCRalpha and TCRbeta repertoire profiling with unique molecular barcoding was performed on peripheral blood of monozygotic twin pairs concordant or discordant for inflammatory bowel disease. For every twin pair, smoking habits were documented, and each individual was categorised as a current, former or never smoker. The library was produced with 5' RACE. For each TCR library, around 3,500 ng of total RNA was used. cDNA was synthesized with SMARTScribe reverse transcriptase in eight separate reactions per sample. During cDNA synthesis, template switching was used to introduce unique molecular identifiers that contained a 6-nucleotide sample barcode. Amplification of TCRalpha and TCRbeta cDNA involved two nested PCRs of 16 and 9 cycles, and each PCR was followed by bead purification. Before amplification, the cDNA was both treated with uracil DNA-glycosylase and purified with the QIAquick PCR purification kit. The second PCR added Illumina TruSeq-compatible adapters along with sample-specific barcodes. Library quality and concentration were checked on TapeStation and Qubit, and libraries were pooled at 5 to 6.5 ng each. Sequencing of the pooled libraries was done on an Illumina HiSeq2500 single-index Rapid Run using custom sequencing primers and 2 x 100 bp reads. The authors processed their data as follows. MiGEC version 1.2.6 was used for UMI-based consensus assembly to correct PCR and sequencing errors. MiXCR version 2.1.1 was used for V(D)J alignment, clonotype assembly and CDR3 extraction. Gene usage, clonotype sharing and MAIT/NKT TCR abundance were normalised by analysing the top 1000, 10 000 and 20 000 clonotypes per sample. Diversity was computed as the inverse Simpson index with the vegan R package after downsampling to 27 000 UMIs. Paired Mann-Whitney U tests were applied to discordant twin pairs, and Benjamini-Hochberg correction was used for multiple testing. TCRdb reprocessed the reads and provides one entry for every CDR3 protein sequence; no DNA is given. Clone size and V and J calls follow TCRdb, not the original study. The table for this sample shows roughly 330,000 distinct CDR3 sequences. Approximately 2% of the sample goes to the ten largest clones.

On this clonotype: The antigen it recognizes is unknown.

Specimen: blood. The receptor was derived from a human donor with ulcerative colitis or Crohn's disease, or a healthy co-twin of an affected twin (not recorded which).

CDR3 reads: CASTPGQGKGNTIYF. Rearrangement joined TRBV9 to TRBJ1-3; TCRdb proposes TRBD1, but this gene call is untestable without DNA. The CDR3 has 15 amino acids, counting the end cysteine and phenylalanine. No DNA is listed. CDR1 and CDR2, looked up from the germline V gene, are SGDLS and YYNGEE.